Included here is one T cell receptor (beta chain) sequence, with context. Its antigen is undetermined. Clinical Activity Scores of at least 3, NOSPECS grades of at least 4 and durations under 3 months characterized ophthalmopathy patients. This sample was taken from a study of T cells in Graves' hyperthyroidism and ophthalmopathy. Whole-study findings and limits: A 13 V-J signature model discriminated ophthalmopathy versus stable hyperthyroidism. In blood, most of the thyroid clonotypes expanded above 0.001 were also present.

RNA transcripts served as the template for amplifying TCR beta CDR3 regions. First-round RT-PCR targeting the TCR CDR3 was performed with the HTBI primer set. TCRdb independently ran MiXCR on the multiplex PCR reads; one entry per CDR3 protein. The data hold fewer than 500,000 distinct CDR3 sequences, with approximately 14% observed a single time. Per the germline V gene, CDR1 is LGHNT and CDR2 is FRNRAP. With V trimmed by 1 base and J by 5 bases, 7 bases remained unmatched. The CDR3 has 17 residues. The receptor comes from a woman in her twenties or thirties with Graves' ophthalmopathy. The chain couples TRBV12-5 to TRBJ2-1; TRBD2 matches at 11 bases. The sample comprised blood. In DNA, the CDR3 is TGTGCTAGTGGTTTGGCCTTAAATAGCGGGGGGGACAATGAGCAGTTCTTC. Its translation: CASGLALNSGGDNEQFF. The complete variable domain, with remaining parts taken from reference TRBV12-5 and TRBJ2-1, reads DARVTQTPRHKVTEMGQEVTMRCQPILGHNTVFWYRQTMMQGLELLAYFRNRAPLDDSGMPKDRFSAEMPDATLATLKIQPSEPRDSAVYFCASGLALNSGGDNEQFFGPGTRLTVL.